This is a list of T cell receptor beta chains from one sample in a study of shared clonotypes between healthy human individuals. Profiling relied on immunoSEQ multiplex PCR, and the TCRdb table lists in-frame clones only, not all of them. Of about 490,000 clones listed, about 80% were seen once; the top ten hold over 9.5%. The specimen was PBMCs. These receptors came from a woman between 35 and 50 years old in good health. Some clones in this sample may be carry-over from other donors' samples. CDR3s include the opening cysteine and the closing phenylalanine or tryptophan. D genes are given only for firm matches.

v_call	j_call	d_call	cdr3_aa
TRBV14	TRBJ2-7	-	CASSPREFGYEQYF
TRBV11-2	TRBJ1-1	-	CASSLERNTEAFF
TRBV4-1	TRBJ2-3	-	CASNRRSGSTDTQYF
TRBV6-5	TRBJ1-5	-	CASRRYSYGNQPQHF
TRBV27	TRBJ2-1	TRBD2	CASSPSLAGVSYNEQFF
TRBV2	TRBJ1-2	-	CASNPQEFYGYTF
TRBV5-1	TRBJ1-1	-	CASSFRQGKTEAFF
TRBV9	TRBJ1-1	-	CASSVDETEAFF
TRBV7-3	TRBJ2-1	TRBD2	CASSISGNNEQFF
TRBV7-8	TRBJ1-5	-	CASSLQLQPQHF
TRBV29-1	TRBJ1-1	-	CSVGADGNTEAFF
TRBV29-1	TRBJ1-1	-	CSVESQEGTEAFF
TRBV11-2	TRBJ2-2	-	CASSFGPGELFF
TRBV4-3	TRBJ2-3	TRBD2	CASSQEEREITDTQYF
TRBV15	TRBJ2-5	TRBD1	CATSRDPVGTAQETQYF
TRBV9	TRBJ2-1	-	CASGGLEVEQFF
TRBV5-1	TRBJ2-1	-	CASRPQGSPRDEQFF
TRBV14	TRBJ2-3	-	CASSQGGAADTQYF
TRBV5-1	TRBJ2-5	TRBD1	CASSLVWDRGETQYF
TRBV7-2	TRBJ2-7	TRBD2	CASSRSGGASGSYEQYF
TRBV5-1	TRBJ2-5	-	CASSWDHQETQYF
TRBV6-1	TRBJ2-5	TRBD2	CASSGGLAGGETQYF
TRBV9	TRBJ2-5	-	CASSVVPTETQYF
TRBV27	TRBJ2-2	-	CASSLFGVVGTGELFF
TRBV4-1	TRBJ2-3	TRBD1	CASSQGTGGEADTQYF
TRBV7-8	TRBJ1-2	-	CASSLRQAQGYTF
TRBV19	TRBJ2-6	-	CASTRDSQFLSGANVLTF
TRBV10-3	TRBJ1-1	-	CATRLNTEAFF
TRBV28	TRBJ2-4	-	CASSFSRSYGLNNIQYF
TRBV5-4	TRBJ1-4	-	CASSLSVSATNEKLFF
TRBV2	TRBJ2-5	-	CASSTGRETQYF
TRBV10-1	TRBJ2-3	TRBD2	CASSEIAGGTDTQYF
TRBV27	TRBJ2-7	-	CASSLVGGYEQYF
TRBV5-1	TRBJ2-3	TRBD2	CASSPGLAGSDTQYF
TRBV7-9	TRBJ1-6	-	CASSLRQGIDSPLHF
TRBV13	TRBJ2-1	TRBD2	CASSLVGLAGGSSYNEQFF
TRBV10-2	TRBJ2-1	TRBD2	CASSLAGANNEQFF
TRBV6-1	TRBJ1-2	-	CASSEAVGFDSNYGYTF
TRBV28	TRBJ2-1	TRBD2	CASSQLSGLASNEQFF